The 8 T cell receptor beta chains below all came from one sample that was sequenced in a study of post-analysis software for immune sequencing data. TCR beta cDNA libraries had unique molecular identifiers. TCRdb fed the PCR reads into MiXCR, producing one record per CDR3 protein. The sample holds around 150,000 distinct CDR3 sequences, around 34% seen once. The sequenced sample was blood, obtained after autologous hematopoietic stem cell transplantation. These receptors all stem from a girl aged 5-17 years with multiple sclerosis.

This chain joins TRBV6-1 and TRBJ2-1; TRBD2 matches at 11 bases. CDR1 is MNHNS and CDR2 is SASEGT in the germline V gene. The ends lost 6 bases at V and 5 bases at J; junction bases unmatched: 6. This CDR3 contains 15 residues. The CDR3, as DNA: TGTGCCAGCAGGGGGGCGGGACTAGCGGACAATGAGCAGTTCTTC. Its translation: CASRGAGLADNEQFF.

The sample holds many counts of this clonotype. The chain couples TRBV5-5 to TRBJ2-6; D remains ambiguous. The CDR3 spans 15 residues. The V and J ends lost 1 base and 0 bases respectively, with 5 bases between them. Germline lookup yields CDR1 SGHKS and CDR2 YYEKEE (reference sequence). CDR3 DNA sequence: TGTGCCAGCAGCTTGAAAAGCTCTGGGGCCAACGTCCTGACTTTC. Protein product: CASSLKSSGANVLTF.

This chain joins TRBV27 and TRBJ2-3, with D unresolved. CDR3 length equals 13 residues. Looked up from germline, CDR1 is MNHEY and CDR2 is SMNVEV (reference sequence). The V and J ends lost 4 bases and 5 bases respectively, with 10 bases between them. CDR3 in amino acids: CASSSRVLDTQYF. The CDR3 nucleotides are TGTGCCAGCAGTTCTCGGGTGTTAGATACGCAGTATTTT.

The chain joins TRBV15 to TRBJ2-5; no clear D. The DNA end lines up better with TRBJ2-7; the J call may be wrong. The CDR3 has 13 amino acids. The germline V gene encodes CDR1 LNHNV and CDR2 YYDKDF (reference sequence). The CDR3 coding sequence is TGTGCCACCAGCAGGGAATCCCTCTCCGAGCAGTACTTC. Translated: CATSRESLSEQYF.

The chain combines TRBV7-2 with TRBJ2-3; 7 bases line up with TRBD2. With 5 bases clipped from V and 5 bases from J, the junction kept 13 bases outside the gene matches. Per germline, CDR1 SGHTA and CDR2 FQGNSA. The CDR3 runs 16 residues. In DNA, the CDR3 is TGTGCCAGCAGCCCGGCGGCGGGAGCGAGTATAGATACGCAGTATTTT. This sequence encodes CASSPAAGASIDTQYF.

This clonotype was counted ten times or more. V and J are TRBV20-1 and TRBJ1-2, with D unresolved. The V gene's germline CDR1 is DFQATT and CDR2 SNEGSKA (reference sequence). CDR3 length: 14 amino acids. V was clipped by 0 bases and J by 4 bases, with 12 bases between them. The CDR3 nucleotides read TGCAGTGCTAGAGAGGCCTTGGACGGCTATGGCTACACCTTC. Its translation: CSAREALDGYGYTF.

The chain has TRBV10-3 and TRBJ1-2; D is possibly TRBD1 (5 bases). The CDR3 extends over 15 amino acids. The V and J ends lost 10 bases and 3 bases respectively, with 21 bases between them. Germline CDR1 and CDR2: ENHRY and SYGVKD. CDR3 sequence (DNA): TGTGCCACTAGGGGCATCAACCCACGGGACTATGGCTACACCTTC. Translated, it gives CATRGINPRDYGYTF.

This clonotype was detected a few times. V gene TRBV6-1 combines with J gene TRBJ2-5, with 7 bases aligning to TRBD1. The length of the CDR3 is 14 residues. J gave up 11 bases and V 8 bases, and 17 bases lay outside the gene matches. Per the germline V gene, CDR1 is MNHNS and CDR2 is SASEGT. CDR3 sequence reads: CASRRDSARGEQYF. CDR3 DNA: TGTGCCAGCCGCCGGGACAGCGCCCGTGGAGAGCAGTACTTC.